These T cell receptor beta chains were read from a single sample in a study of ipilimumab plus nivolumab after autologous stem cell transplantation. Clones were read by immunoSEQ multiplex PCR, and TCRdb kept only the in-frame ones, dropping some. Of about 13,000 clones listed, approximately 73% are singletons. Material: PBMCs, obtained in a trial of ipilimumab plus nivolumab as post-transplant consolidation. The receptors were sampled from a male donor with diffuse large B-cell lymphoma. CDR3s include the opening cysteine and the closing phenylalanine or tryptophan. Fields, in order: clone size, V gene, D gene, J gene, CDR3 protein, CDR3 DNA. D genes are given only for firm matches. Size tells how often a clone was seen (once, few, many) or the class of an expanded clone, and some rows leave it out.

once	TRBV2	.	TRBJ1-3	CASRALMSSGNTIYF	TGTGCCAGCAGGGCCCTCATGAGCTCTGGAAACACCATATATTTT
.	TRBV7-9	.	TRBJ2-7	CASSLLWDINYEQYF	TGTGCCAGCAGCTTATTGTGGGACATTAACTACGAGCAGTACTTC
.	TRBV7-2	TRBD1	TRBJ2-7	CASSLVDRGPYEQYF	TGTGCCAGCAGCTTAGTAGACAGGGGGCCCTACGAGCAGTACTTC
.	TRBV19	.	TRBJ2-2	CASRPVGTGELFF	TGTGCCAGCCGACCGGTCGGGACCGGGGAGCTGTTTTTT
.	TRBV30	.	TRBJ2-3	CAWRRVNPTDTQYF	TGTGCCTGGAGGAGAGTAAACCCCACAGATACGCAGTATTTT
few	TRBV9	.	TRBJ2-5	CASSGGRGFQETQYF	TGTGCCAGCAGCGGGGGCCGTGGATTCCAAGAGACCCAGTACTTC
.	TRBV5-1	.	TRBJ2-7	CASSPDSSYEQYF	TGCGCCAGCAGCCCAGACAGCTCCTACGAGCAGTACTTC
.	TRBV5-1	.	TRBJ2-2	CASSSQGTGELFF	TGCGCCAGCAGCTCCCAGGGCACCGGGGAGCTGTTTTTT
.	TRBV10-1	.	TRBJ2-5	CASSESAGTQYF	TGCGCCAGCAGTGAATCGGCTGGGACCCAGTACTTC
.	TRBV7-6	TRBD2	TRBJ2-3	CASSFPSGGASDTQYF	TGTGCCAGCAGCTTCCCTAGCGGGGGGGCGTCAGATACGCAGTATTTT
.	TRBV11-3	TRBD1	TRBJ2-7	CASSSRDRRYEQYF	TGTGCCAGCAGCTCCCGGGACAGACGCTACGAGCAGTACTTC
.	TRBV6-5	.	TRBJ1-1	CASSKQARGTEAFF	TGTGCCAGCAGTAAACAGGCCCGGGGCACTGAAGCTTTCTTT
.	TRBV7-2	.	TRBJ2-7	CASSLEGTPWHEQYF	TGTGCCAGCAGCTTAGAAGGAACACCGTGGCACGAGCAGTACTTC
.	TRBV7-2	.	TRBJ1-2	CASSLSLRDTSYGYTF	TGTGCCAGCAGCTTATCACTCCGGGACACGAGCTATGGCTACACCTTC
once	TRBV20-1	.	TRBJ2-7	CSAPDSYEQYF	TGCAGTGCCCCGGACTCCTACGAGCAGTACTTC
.	TRBV5-5	TRBD2	TRBJ2-1	CASSLAPNLAAPYNEQFF	TGTGCCAGCAGCCTTGCACCGAACCTAGCGGCACCCTACAATGAGCAGTTCTTC
.	TRBV5-1	.	TRBJ2-7	CASSLLMARNEQYF	TGTGCCAGCAGCTTGTTGATGGCAAGAAACGAGCAGTACTTC
.	TRBV10-2	.	TRBJ2-1	CASSRGSRYEQFF	TGCGCCAGTAGCCGGGGGAGTCGGTATGAGCAGTTCTTC
.	TRBV6-6	.	TRBJ2-3	CASSYSAGTDTQYF	TGTGCCAGCAGTTACTCTGCAGGCACAGATACGCAGTATTTT
once	TRBV15	.	TRBJ2-7	CATSRDLSSSYEQYF	TGTGCCACCAGCAGAGATCTTTCTAGCTCCTACGAGCAGTACTTC
.	TRBV29-1	TRBD2	TRBJ2-5	CSVEFLRGGWQETQYF	TGCAGCGTTGAATTTCTGCGGGGGGGCTGGCAAGAGACCCAGTACTTC
.	TRBV11-2	TRBD1	TRBJ1-2	CASSQTNRGWGYTF	TGTGCCAGCAGCCAGACAAACAGGGGCTGGGGCTACACCTTC
few	TRBV5-6	.	TRBJ2-3	CASSSSDTQYF	TGTGCCAGCAGCTCCTCGGATACGCAGTATTTT
.	TRBV27	.	TRBJ1-5	CASSYQREGQPQHF	TGTGCCAGCAGTTACCAAAGGGAAGGACAGCCCCAGCATTTT
few	TRBV7-6	.	TRBJ2-7	CASSFAPNRGRYEQYF	TGTGCCAGCAGCTTCGCCCCAAACCGGGGTAGATACGAGCAGTACTTC
.	TRBV19	TRBD1	TRBJ1-1	CASRGQGAATEAFF	TGTGCCAGTAGAGGGCAGGGGGCGGCCACTGAAGCTTTCTTT
.	TRBV30	TRBD2	TRBJ2-7	CAWSVGGSSYEQYF	TGTGCCTGGAGTGTCGGGGGGAGCTCCTACGAGCAGTACTTC
.	TRBV9	.	TRBJ2-1	CASSPRPGRGVTSYNEQFF	TGTGCCAGCAGCCCACGGCCCGGAAGGGGAGTGACCTCCTACAATGAGCAGTTCTTC
.	TRBV15	.	TRBJ2-7	CATSREGGYEQYF	TGTGCCACCAGCAGAGAAGGGGGATACGAGCAGTACTTC
large	TRBV30	.	TRBJ2-7	CAWSVAAVYEQYF	TGTGCCTGGAGTGTGGCAGCTGTCTACGAGCAGTACTTC
.	TRBV7-8	.	TRBJ1-6	CASSLDRVGSSPLHF	TGTGCCAGCAGCTTAGATCGGGTCGGAAGTTCACCCCTCCACTTT
.	TRBV14	.	TRBJ1-4	CASSAGAWREKLFF	TGTGCCAGCAGCGCGGGGGCTTGGCGTGAAAAACTGTTTTTT
.	TRBV7-2	.	TRBJ2-3	CASNFLRGSNTDTQYF	TGTGCCAGCAACTTCCTCAGGGGCTCTAACACAGATACGCAGTATTTT
.	TRBV7-9	.	TRBJ2-6	CASSLAGGGGANVLTF	TGTGCCAGCAGCTTAGCAGGGGGTGGTGGGGCCAACGTCCTGACTTTC
.	TRBV15	TRBD1	TRBJ1-4	CATSSRDRGLVVEKLFF	TGTGCCACCAGCAGTCGGGACAGGGGACTTGTGGTTGAAAAACTGTTTTTT
medium-sized	TRBV5-7	.	TRBJ2-5	CASSLARAEQETQYF	TGTGCCAGCAGCTTGGCGAGGGCTGAACAAGAGACCCAGTACTTC
.	TRBV2	.	TRBJ2-7	CASSEVDAGLGVYEQYF	TGTGCCAGCAGTGAAGTGGATGCAGGGTTAGGGGTCTACGAGCAGTACTTC
few	TRBV9	TRBD1	TRBJ1-1	CASRGGQGMNTEAFF	TGTGCCAGCAGGGGGGGACAGGGCATGAACACTGAAGCTTTCTTT
few	TRBV6-4	.	TRBJ1-1	CASSDRQDTEAFF	TGTGCCAGCAGTGACCGACAAGACACTGAAGCTTTCTTT
.	TRBV11-2	TRBD2	TRBJ2-5	CASSLGLAGGYQETQYF	TGTGCCAGCAGCTTAGGGCTAGCGGGGGGTTACCAAGAGACCCAGTACTTC